The TCR beta chain under discussion was sequenced for a study of cytomegalovirus exposure and HLA in healthy donors (TCRdb year 2017). About the investigation overall: In an earlier analysis of several hundred of the donors, 276 Gb of sequence data and approximately 120 million unique TCR beta sequences from about 190 million T cells were reported. Typing coverage varied by locus: roughly 629-640 donors for A, B, C, DRB1 and DQB1; more than 500 for DQA1; around 570 for DPA1; around 450 for DPB1. HLA typing included class I and class II loci at four-digit resolution. An earlier analysis of 450 to 750 of the donors used high-throughput TCR beta sequencing to judge whether each TCR beta V gene segment behaved as functional or pseudogenic. The study aimed to test whether cataloging public T cell receptors could reveal signatures of past pathogen exposure. Along with the roughly 670-subject first cohort, a separate validation cohort of around 120 different subjects was used. An early release that covered approximately 600 HLA-typed donors contained approximately 290 gigabases of sequencing data and about 84 million unique TCR sequences. Donor age, sex, ethnicity and CMV serostatus were compiled alongside the repertoire data. Every repertoire in the discovery cohort had been generated on one and the same sequencing platform. Rather than using new phenotypic data, the later analysis identified candidate immune exposures from TCR beta sequences and from how often those sequences occurred across donors. The study combined high-throughput TCR immunosequencing, statistical association of individual TCRs with disease status, and machine learning to predict cytomegalovirus infection status. Among roughly 370 genotyped donors of the cohort, an average of approximately 250,000 unique TCR beta nucleotide sequences were sequenced per donor, 15% to 20% of them non-productive. In a later genetic analysis, genome-wide SNP genotypes for about 65% of the roughly 700 donors were used, and that subset was treated as a discovery cohort. Because of strong linkage in the cohort, a few DR-DQ haplotypes were treated as single units for association and clustering. Using immunosequencing, the study profiled T cell repertoires from fewer than 850 subjects and related those repertoires to cytomegalovirus serostatus. Of the 300 to 400 genotyped donors, approximately 83% fell in the genetic ancestry cluster associated with self-reported Caucasian donors. A later analysis re-analyzed previously published TCR beta repertoires from approximately 700 donors and added high-resolution HLA genotyping to study TCR occurrence patterns.

The paper as a whole reports these results and caveats: Assigning TCR associations to individual alleles was difficult when HLA alleles, especially DR and DQ, strongly co-occurred. Cytomegalovirus status was reported to be diagnosed by the classifier with high specificity and sensitivity in both the original and validation cohorts. Most TCR sequences were seen in very few donors, while some public TCRs were found in many individuals. A later analysis found that HLA-associated TCR beta chains were more clonally expanded and had lower generation probabilities than equally common non-associated chains. According to the authors, the approach could potentially be generalized to other disease states and immunological phenotypes. According to a later analysis, parvovirus B19, influenza, CMV and Epstein-Barr virus appeared linked to several top co-occurrence clusters. The only immune exposure information available for the cohort was CMV serostatus. The 87-base-pair reads could not distinguish some IMGT-functional V segments, including TRBV6-2 and TRBV6-3, so those segments were excluded. Because counts were too low, roughly 17 rarely observed V segments, including chromosome 9 orphons, were left out of the earlier analysis of roughly 600 of the donors. A later analysis found that most CMV-associated TCR beta chains appeared HLA-restricted, with HLA associations seemingly driven largely by CMV exposure. A later analysis found that TCR association rates varied across HLA loci, with DRB1 alleles showing the most associated TCRs and HLA-C alleles the fewest. A few of the identified cytomegalovirus-associated TCR beta chains were confirmed in vitro to be specific for cytomegalovirus antigens. The cohort was sequenced for TCR beta chains only, and without alpha or paired-chain data the features that could be detected were limited. An earlier analysis of several hundred of the donors showed that most TCR beta V segments appeared in productive rearrangements either about 87% or about 30% of the time, which broadly matched IMGT annotations. Linkage disequilibrium might explain the correlated functional status among segregating V segments, but an unknown experimental factor could not be excluded. A group of highly shared sequence variants was considered likely to be a technical artifact of the sequencing pipeline. Presence/absence analyses assumed roughly uniform sequencing depth across donors, an assumption that may not hold. Because HLA typing was unavailable for some donors at each locus, only the typed subset was used in association tests. A later genetic analysis reported fewer N-insertions in productive TCRs among donors in an Asian-associated ancestry cluster than the roughly 720-donor mean. The study gave a list of 150 to 200 TCR beta chains associated with cytomegalovirus. Specific HLA alleles were associated with 15,000 to 20,000 TCR beta sequences at a false discovery rate of 0.05 in a later analysis. V-gene and J-gene trimming of TCR beta chains was associated with a missense DCLRE1C variant in a later genetic analysis, and the association was replicated in an independent cohort. A further reported finding was that TCR beta sequences accurately predicted the HLA-A and HLA-B alleles for most subjects in the first cohort.

A note on this clone: It has no known antigen specificity. There are no base qualities to consult, and no much larger clone falls within one base.

The library was prepared using the immunoSEQ multiplex PCR assay. For the multiplex PCR, a mixture combining 60 forward primers for TCR Vbeta segments and 13 reverse primers for TCR Jbeta segments was used. Amplification of the CDR3 region of rearranged TCR beta genes was performed with a multiplex PCR assay on genomic DNA. On the Illumina HiSeq System, the amplified TCR beta libraries were sequenced as 87-base-pair reads. The paper's processing steps were these. A later analysis counted about 80 million unique TCR beta chains across the 640 or so repertoires, and 10 million to 11 million of these chains were shared by at least two donors. Raw reads were error-corrected and collapsed into unique sequences by a nearest-neighbor algorithm in which closely related sequences were merged to remove PCR and sequencing errors. V, D and J gene segments were assigned by aligning CDR3 sequences to IMGT reference sequences. For a sequence to be retained, a match of at least six nucleotides to both a V gene segment and a J gene segment was required. Rearrangements were classified as productive when the CDR3 lacked stop codons and remained in frame with V and J, and all other rearrangements were classified as non-productive. Following IMGT convention, CDR3 was defined as the stretch from the second conserved V-encoded cysteine to the conserved J-encoded phenylalanine. Sequences without an unambiguous match to a single V gene segment were excluded from the earlier analysis of approximately 600 of the donors. An earlier analysis of a few hundred of the donors called V segments functional above 56.7% productive rearrangements and segregating when the between-donor standard deviation exceeded 5%. A statistical classification framework was built to diagnose cytomegalovirus status from the catalog of TCR beta chain sequences. A later analysis assigned V and J genes by comparing TCR nucleotide sequences with IMGT/GENE-DB human TR gene sequences. In a later analysis, CDR3 sequences and most-parsimonious VDJ recombination scenarios were assigned using the TCRdist pipeline. A later analysis defined each TCR beta chain by its CDR3 amino acid sequence plus V-gene family, and excluded reads lacking a unique V-gene family. In a later analysis, around 600 highly shared, low-generation-probability nucleotide sequences were removed to address suspected cross-contamination and a sequencing artifact. In a later analysis, a clonal expansion index for each public chain was calculated from normalized within-repertoire ranks of inferred template counts. In a later analysis, generation probabilities were computed using a VDJ recombination model fitted to out-of-frame rearrangements, and the results were checked against IGoR. In a later analysis, TCR-TCR, TCR-HLA and TCR-CMV co-occurrence was scored with hypergeometric tests, and a repertoire-size bias correction was applied to TCR pairs. In a later analysis, false discovery rates were estimated by permuting HLA or CMV assignments 20 times. In a later analysis, co-occurring TCRs were grouped with DBSCAN, and TCRdist sequence similarity was added when clustering was performed within HLA-allele-positive subsets. For co-occurrence clustering, repertoires with fewer than 30,000 or more than 120,000 public chains were excluded, along with several repertoires with anomalous nucleotide sharing. The clones in this table, taken by TCRdb from immuneACCESS, are in-frame only. Not every clone is retained; where verified, under half of the shortfall comes from an unresolved V gene, and the cause of the rest is unknown. V, J and clone size were drawn from that table, and D and trimming were deduced from the DNA. This sample comprises over 130,000 clones, 75% to 90% of them detected only once. The top ten constitute over 1% of the sample.

The cohort comprised more than 550 healthy bone marrow donors. At the time of sampling, every cohort member was nominally healthy, though immune exposures that went unrecorded were likely present. The donor was CMV seronegative and belonged to the group of around 400 seronegative cohort members. A peripheral blood sample was provided by each donor, and peripheral blood mononuclear cells were used for TCR beta sequencing. Genomic DNA extraction from the blood cell samples was performed with the Qiagen DNeasy Blood Extraction Kit. The CDR3, cysteine through phenylalanine, is 12 amino acids long. The DNA shown is the 36-base CDR3, in frame from base 1. The CDR1 and CDR2 encoded by the germline V gene are SGHTA and FQGNSA. V was cut back by 4 bases and J by 6 bases, leaving a gap of 8 bases between them.

Here the chain combines TRBV7-2 and TRBJ2-3; the D gene identity is not certain. The TCR sequence derives from a female donor in good health and CMV-seronegative. Material for sequencing was PBMCs. The CDR3 amino acid sequence is: CASSSYYDTQYF. The base sequence is TGTGCCAGCAGCTCCTATTATGATACGCAGTATTTT.